The 4 T cell receptor beta chains reported below all come from one sample, sequenced in a study of shared T cell receptors in the human thymus. The protocol was immunoSEQ multiplex PCR, while the TCRdb copy is restricted to in-frame clones and leaves out a portion. The sample gives roughly 560,000 clones, approximately 80% of which show up once; around 0.013% is in the top ten. These data also featured in a second study, about human thymus T cells.

The source material was thymocytes. The receptors here all came from a boy younger than two with a congenital heart defect.

This clone appeared a single time. The gene calls are TRBV14 and TRBJ2-1, with 10 bases matching TRBD2. The CDR3 spans 18 residues. With V trimmed by 5 bases and J by 6 bases, 16 bases remained unmatched. The germline V gene has CDR1 SGHDN and CDR2 FVKESK. The CDR3 nucleotides read TGTGCCAGCAGCTTCCAGTCCAAGCGGGAGGGCAAGTCCAATGAGCAGTTCTTC. This codes for CASSFQSKREGKSNEQFF.

The V gene is TRBV9, the J gene TRBJ2-1; D may be TRBD2 (6 bases). Looked up from germline, CDR1 is SGDLS and CDR2 is YYNGEE. Trimming stripped 2 bases from V and 0 bases from J, with 12 bases between. The CDR3 spans 16 residues. This CDR3 is CASSVKRASSYNEQFF. The CDR3, as DNA: TGTGCCAGCAGCGTGAAGCGGGCAAGCTCCTACAATGAGCAGTTCTTC. The variable domain in full, with the rest retrieved from reference TRBV9 and TRBJ2-1, is DSGVTQTPKHLITATGQRVTLRCSPRSGDLSVYWYQQSLDQGLQFLIQYYNGEERAKGNILERFSAQQFPDLHSELNLSSLELGDSALYFCASSVKRASSYNEQFFGPGTRLTVL.

V usage is TRBV28 and J usage is TRBJ2-2; D is possibly TRBD2 (5 bases). Germline V lookup: CDR1 MDHEN, CDR2 SYDVKM. The CDR3 contains 13 residues. V lost 6 bases to trimming and J lost 7 bases, with 12 bases between them. CDR3 bases: TGTGCCAGCAGCTCGGGGATCGGCGGGGAGCTGTTTTTT. Amino acid sequence: CASSSGIGGELFF.

The genes are TRBV29-1 and TRBJ1-3; D is uncertain. Trimming removed 5 bases from V and 3 bases from J, with 8 bases in between. Germline CDR1 SQVTM, CDR2 ANQGSEA. There are 12 residues in the CDR3. Here the CDR3 reads CSVPLGGNTIYF. CDR3 DNA: TGCAGCGTTCCCCTCGGTGGAAACACCATATATTTT. Variable domain in full (rest from reference TRBV29-1 and TRBJ1-3): SAVISQKPSRDICQRGTSLTIQCQVDSQVTMMFWYRQQPGQSLTLIATANQGSEATYESGFVIDKFPISRPNLTFSTLTVSNMSPEDSSIYLCSVPLGGNTIYFGEGSWLTVV.